Shown below are 17 T cell receptor beta chains from a single sample sequenced in a study of cytomegalovirus exposure and HLA in healthy donors. The primer mix had 60 Vbeta and 13 Jbeta primers. TCRdb's copy holds only in-frame clones and misses some; the assay was immunoSEQ multiplex PCR. The table includes 150,000 to 200,000 clones, 80% detected once. The sequenced material came from PBMCs. Receptor source: a woman aged 50 to 60 in good health and CMV-seropositive.

This sequence joins TRBV6-5 and TRBJ1-5, with 7 bases lining up with TRBD1. The CDR3 is 14 residues long. Germline lookup yields CDR1 MNHEY and CDR2 SVGAGI. Trimming cost V 5 bases and J 5 bases; bases outside gene matches: 6. The CDR3 here is CASSAGTVYQPQHF. CDR3 DNA: TGTGCCAGCAGTGCCGGGACAGTCTATCAGCCCCAGCATTTT.

The chain joins TRBV2 to TRBJ1-5, with TRBD1 matching 9 bases. The CDR3 spans 14 residues. The germline gives CDR1 SNHLY, CDR2 FYNNEI. V lost 4 bases and J lost 2; bases outside the gene matches: 0. The CDR3 loop reads CASSGTGGNQPQHF. The CDR3 DNA sequence: TGTGCCAGCAGTGGGACAGGGGGCAATCAGCCCCAGCATTTT.

The V gene is TRBV5-8, the J gene TRBJ2-1, with 8 bases that match TRBD2. V dropped 6 bases and J dropped 8; count of bases not matched to a gene: 16. Germline values: CDR1 SGHTS, CDR2 YDEGEE. The CDR3 is made up of 16 amino acids. In DNA, the CDR3 is TGTGCCAGCATCCCGCGAGGGCGAGCGGGAGTGCATGAGCAGTTCTTC. Amino acids: CASIPRGRAGVHEQFF. Full variable domain (remainder filled in from reference TRBV5-8 and TRBJ2-1): EAGVTQSPTHLIKTRGQQATLRCSPISGHTSVYWYQQALGLGLQFLLWYDEGEERNRGNFPPRFSGRQFPNYSSELNVNALELEDSALYLCASIPRGRAGVHEQFFGPGTRLTVL.

The J gene is TRBJ1-1, the V gene TRBV9; no clear D. CDR1 is SGDLS, CDR2 YYNGEE, per germline. The germline V and J ends were trimmed by 0 bases and 3 bases, with 12 bases remaining between them. CDR3 size: 15 residues. The CDR3 DNA reads TGTGCCAGCAGCGTAGAGAAGAGGATGGACACTGAAGCTTTCTTT. Protein sequence: CASSVEKRMDTEAFF.

This chain links TRBV4-1 with TRBJ2-5; 10 bases agree with TRBD1. The J call is uncertain, as TRBJ2-7 better fits the DNA end. CDR3 length equals 16 residues. Germline V gives CDR1 MGHRA, CDR2 YSYEKL. The chain's CDR3 is CASSHSGTGVTYEQYF. The CDR3, as DNA: TGCGCCAGCAGCCATAGCGGGACAGGGGTTACCTACGAGCAGTACTTC.

The rearrangement links TRBV29-1 to TRBJ1-1; 11 bases map to TRBD1. The V gene end was trimmed by 5 bases and the J gene end by 5 bases; junction bases not matched to a gene: 7. The CDR3 spans 14 residues. CDR1 SQVTM and CDR2 ANQGSEA come from the germline V gene. CDR3 region: CSVRTGGTGTEAFF. As DNA, the CDR3 is TGCAGCGTTCGGACAGGGGGCACAGGGACTGAAGCTTTCTTT.

The chain couples TRBV25-1 to TRBJ1-2; TRBD1 aligns across 8 bases. CDR1 is MGHDK, CDR2 SYGVNS, per germline. V gave up 9 bases and J gave up 4 bases; unmatched junction bases: 10. The CDR3 consists of 14 residues. In nucleotides, the CDR3 is TGTGCCAGTACCCGGTCGGGACAGGTCTATGGCTACACCTTC. Translation: CASTRSGQVYGYTF.

The chain uses TRBV10-1 and TRBJ1-5, with 9 bases fitting TRBD1. V gave up 7 bases and J gave up 1 base; unmatched junction bases: 5. The germline CDR1 and CDR2 sequences are WNHNN and SYGVQD (reference sequence). This CDR3 comprises 15 residues. In DNA form, the CDR3 reads TGCGCCAGCAACCGGGACAGGGAAAGCAATCAGCCCCAGCATTTT. It yields the protein CASNRDRESNQPQHF.

The rearrangement joins TRBV10-2 to TRBJ1-5, with D perhaps matching TRBD1 (6 bases). Germline V lookup: CDR1 WSHSY, CDR2 SAAADI. This CDR3 has 13 amino acids. Trimming removed 8 bases from V and 4 bases from J, with 12 bases in between. The DNA of the CDR3 is TGCGCCAGCTCCAACAGGGAAAATCAGCCCCAGCATTTT. Its translation: CASSNRENQPQHF.

This clone has just one count. This chain joins TRBV5-4 and TRBJ1-3, with 9 nucleotides matching TRBD1. Per the germline V gene, CDR1 is SGHNT and CDR2 is YYREEE (reference sequence). V lost 3 bases, J lost 2 bases, and 6 bases stayed unmatched. The CDR3 contains 16 residues. The CDR3 nucleotides read TGTGCCAGCAGCTCTCCGGGACAGGGAACTGGAAACACCATATATTTT. Amino acid sequence: CASSSPGQGTGNTIYF. Drawing the rest from reference TRBV5-4 and TRBJ1-3, the complete variable domain is ETGVTQSPTHLIKTRGQQVTLRCSSQSGHNTVSWYQQALGQGPQFIFQYYREEENGRGNFPPRFSGLQFPNYSSELNVNALELDDSALYLCASSSPGQGTGNTIYFGEGSWLTVV.

The chain carries TRBV20-1 and TRBJ2-1; D possibly corresponds to TRBD2 (6 bases). The V end lost 4 bases, the J end lost 7 bases, and 8 bases lay between the germline ends. The V gene's germline CDR1 is DFQATT and CDR2 SNEGSKA (reference sequence). This CDR3 contains 11 residues. The CDR3 region is CSATGDNEQFF. CDR3 coding DNA: TGCAGTGCTACGGGGGATAATGAGCAGTTCTTC.

The chain has TRBV7-2 and TRBJ2-1; no reliable D call. There are 15 residues in the CDR3. The V end lost 5 bases, the J end lost 5 bases, and 16 bases lay between the germline ends. Per the germline V gene, CDR1 is SGHTA and CDR2 is FQGNSA. The chain's CDR3 is CASSPLFSRHNEQFF. The DNA of the CDR3 is TGTGCCAGCAGCCCGCTCTTCTCCAGGCACAATGAGCAGTTCTTC.

This chain uses TRBV4-1 with TRBJ1-1; D unresolved. Germline CDR1 reads MGHRA; CDR2 reads YSYEKL. Trimming took 1 base from V and 10 from J, leaving 19 bases between them. The CDR3 runs to 15 residues. The CDR3 region is CASSQGSLLVFGAFF. The CDR3 region has the DNA TGCGCCAGCAGCCAAGGTAGTCTCTTGGTATTTGGAGCTTTCTTT.

CDR3 nucleotide sequence: TGTGCCATTACAGGGGACACTGAAGCTTTCTTT. The encoded protein is CAITGDTEAFF. The V call is TRBV28, the J call TRBJ1-1; TRBD1 matches 7 bases. Losses at the gene ends were 10 bases for V and 3 bases for J; bases not matched to a gene: 2. CDR3 length: 11 residues. Germline assignment: CDR1 MDHEN and CDR2 SYDVKM.

This sequence joins TRBV6-1 and TRBJ2-7; the match to TRBD2 covers 8 bases. The germline V gene has CDR1 MNHNS and CDR2 SASEGT. V trimming: 3 bases; J trimming: 6 bases; junction bases outside the gene matches: 10. The CDR3 spans 15 residues. CDR3 bases: TGTGCCAGCAGTGAGGTCAAGGGACTAGAAATCGAGCAGTACTTC. Amino acid sequence: CASSEVKGLEIEQYF.

V is TRBV18 and J is TRBJ2-7; 10 nucleotides line up with TRBD2. This CDR3 has 14 amino acids. V gave up 5 bases and J gave up 0 bases; unmatched junction bases: 1. Germline-derived CDR1 and CDR2 are KGHSH and LQKENI. CDR3 in DNA: TGTGCCAGCTCAGCTAGCGGGAGCTCCTACGAGCAGTACTTC. Its translation: CASSASGSSYEQYF.

In the case of this clone: At one of its ends the junction is not consistent with the germline gene, which may arise from a read error. The same CDR3 is also encoded by other DNA sequences in this sample. The chain joins TRBV28 to TRBJ1-2; the D is unclear. The CDR3 is 16 amino acids. The germline V gene encodes CDR1 MDHEN and CDR2 SYDVKM. The CDR3 reads CATQSPPGEGRDGYTF. CDR3 nucleotides: TGTGCCACTCAGTCTCCGCCGGGAGAAGGAAGGGATGGCTACACCTTT.